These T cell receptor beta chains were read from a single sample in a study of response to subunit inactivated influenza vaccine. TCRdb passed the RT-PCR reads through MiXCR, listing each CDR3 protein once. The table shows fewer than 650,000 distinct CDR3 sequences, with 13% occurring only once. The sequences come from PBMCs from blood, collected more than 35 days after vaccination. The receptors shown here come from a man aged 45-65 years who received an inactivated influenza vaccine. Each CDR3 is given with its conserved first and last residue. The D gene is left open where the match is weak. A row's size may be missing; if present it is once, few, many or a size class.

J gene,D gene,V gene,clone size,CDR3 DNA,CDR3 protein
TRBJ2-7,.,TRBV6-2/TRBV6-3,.,TGTGCCAGCAGTCCCCTTTTGATGGGTTACTACGAGCAGTACTTC,CASSPLLMGYYEQYF
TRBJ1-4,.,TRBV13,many,TGTGCCAGCAGCTTAGGACAGGGTGGTGAAAAACTGTTTTTT,CASSLGQGGEKLFF
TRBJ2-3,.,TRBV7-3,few,TGTGCCAGCAGCACCCCAACTGTTGAGGGTGGTACAGATACGCAGTATTTT,CASSTPTVEGGTDTQYF
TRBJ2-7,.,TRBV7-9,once,TGTGCCAGCAGCTTAGCTCCCATTGGGGTAGGCGACGAGCAGTACTTC,CASSLAPIGVGDEQYF
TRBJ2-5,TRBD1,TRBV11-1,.,TGTGCCAGCAGCGTGGGACAGGACCAAGAGACCCAGTACTTC,CASSVGQDQETQYF
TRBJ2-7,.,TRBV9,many,TGTGCCAGCAATGGGGGGACCGCATCCTACGAGCAGTACTTC,CASNGGTASYEQYF
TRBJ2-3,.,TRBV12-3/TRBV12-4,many,TGTGCCAGCTCCACGGTGAGGGGCTCAGATACGCAGTATTTT,CASSTVRGSDTQYF
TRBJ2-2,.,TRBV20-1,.,TGCAGTGCTTTTCACCCCGATTTGGTCACCGGGGAGCTGTTTTTT,CSAFHPDLVTGELFF
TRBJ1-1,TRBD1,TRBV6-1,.,TGTGCCAGCAGGCCCGGGACAGGGGGCCGGAACACTGAAGCTTTCTTT,CASRPGTGGRNTEAFF
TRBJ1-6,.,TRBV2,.,TGTGCCAGCAGGGAACAGTATAATTCACCCCTCCACTTT,CASREQYNSPLHF
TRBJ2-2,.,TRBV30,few,TGTGCCTGGAGCCCCGAGGACGGGGAGCTGTTTTTT,CAWSPEDGELFF
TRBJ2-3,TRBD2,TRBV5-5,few,TGTGCCAGCAGCTTCCGGACTAGCGGGGTCGCAGATACGCAGTATTTT,CASSFRTSGVADTQYF
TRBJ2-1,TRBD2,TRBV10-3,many,TGTGCCATCACCGGGACTAGCGGGGGAGAGCAGTTCTTC,CAITGTSGGEQFF
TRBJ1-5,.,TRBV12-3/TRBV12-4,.,TGTGCCAGCAGTTTCTCCGGATATCATCAGCCCCAGCATTTT,CASSFSGYHQPQHF
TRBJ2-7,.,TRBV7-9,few,TGTGCCAGCAGCTCCCCGGGTTTGGGGGATAGCTCCTACGAGCAGTACTTC,CASSSPGLGDSSYEQYF
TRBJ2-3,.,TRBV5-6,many,TGTGCCAGCAGCTGGAGCTTTAAAGATACGCAGTATTTT,CASSWSFKDTQYF
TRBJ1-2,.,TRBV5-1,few,TGCGCCAGCAGCTTGGCTCGGGAGGGCTACACCTTC,CASSLAREGYTF
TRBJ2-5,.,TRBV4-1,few,TGCGCCAGCAGCCAGGCGAGGACAGCAGAGACCCAGTACTTC,CASSQARTAETQYF
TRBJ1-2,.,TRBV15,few,TGTGCCACCAGCAGAGATCGGGACGCCCTTGGCTATGGCTACACCTTC,CATSRDRDALGYGYTF
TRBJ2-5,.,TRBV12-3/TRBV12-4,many,TGTGCCAGCAGTTTCCGATCCCCCGCCGAGACCCAGTACTTC,CASSFRSPAETQYF
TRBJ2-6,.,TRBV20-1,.,TGCAGTGCGGCGGCCGGGGCCAACGTCCTGACTTTC,CSAAAGANVLTF
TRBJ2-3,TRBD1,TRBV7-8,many,TGTGCCAGCAGCAATCCCGGGACAGTAAATACAGATACGCAGTATTTT,CASSNPGTVNTDTQYF
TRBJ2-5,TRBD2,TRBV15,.,TGTGCCACCAGCAGAGATCCGACTAGCGGGAGGGAGACCCAGTACTTC,CATSRDPTSGRETQYF
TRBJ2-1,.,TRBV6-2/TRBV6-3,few,TGTGCCAGCAATCCAGGGCACAGGGTGGGCTACAATGAGCAGTTCTTC,CASNPGHRVGYNEQFF
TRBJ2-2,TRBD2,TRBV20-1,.,TGCAGTGCAACCGGGACTAGCGGGGCCTCCGGGGAGCTGTTTTTT,CSATGTSGASGELFF
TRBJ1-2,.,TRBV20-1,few,TGCAGTGCGAAAGGGGAGGTCTATGGCTACACCTTC,CSAKGEVYGYTF
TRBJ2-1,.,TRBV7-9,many,TGTGCCAGCAGCGAATTGAACAATGAGCAGTTCTTC,CASSELNNEQFF
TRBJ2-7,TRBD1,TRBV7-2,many,TGTGCCAGCAGCTTAGCGACGGACAGGGGTCGCGAGCAGTACTTC,CASSLATDRGREQYF
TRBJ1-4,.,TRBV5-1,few,TGCGCCAGCAATCCAAGTGGGGCAACTAATGAAAAACTGTTTTTT,CASNPSGATNEKLFF
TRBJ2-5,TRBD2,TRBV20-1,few,TGCAGTGCCAGACCCGGGACTAGCGGGAGTGAGACCCAGTACTTC,CSARPGTSGSETQYF
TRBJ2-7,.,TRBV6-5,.,TGTGCCAGCAGTTCCCCGTCTCAGGGCCACGAGCAGTACTTC,CASSSPSQGHEQYF
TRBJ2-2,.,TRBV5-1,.,TGCGCCAGCAGCGGGACGGGACAGAACACCGGGGAGCTGTTTTTT,CASSGTGQNTGELFF
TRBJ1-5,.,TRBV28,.,TGTGCCAGCAGCTGGACAGAGATCCAGCCCCAGCATTTT,CASSWTEIQPQHF
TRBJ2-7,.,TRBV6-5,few,TGTGCCAGCAGTTACCGGGGTATTTCCTACGAGCAGTACTTC,CASSYRGISYEQYF
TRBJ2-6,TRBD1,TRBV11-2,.,TGTGCCAGCAGCTCCTATAGACAGGGCTCGAGCTCTGGGGCCAACGTCCTGACTTTC,CASSSYRQGSSSGANVLTF
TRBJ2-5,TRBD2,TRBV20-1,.,TGCAGTGCTAGAGATCCCCTAGCGGGGGGGCGAGAGACCCAGTACTTC,CSARDPLAGGRETQYF
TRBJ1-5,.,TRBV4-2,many,TGTGCCAGCAGCCAAGTGGGGTCCAATCAGCCCCAGCATTTT,CASSQVGSNQPQHF
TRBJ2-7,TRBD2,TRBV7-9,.,TGTGCCAGCAGCAAGGGACTAGCGGGTGCTGGGGAGCAGTACTTC,CASSKGLAGAGEQYF
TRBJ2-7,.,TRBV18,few,TGTGCCAGCTCACCTGTGGGCCGAGACTACGAGCAGTACTTC,CASSPVGRDYEQYF
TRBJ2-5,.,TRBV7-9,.,TGTGCCAGCAGCTCATCGGAAGGGGCCCAGTACTTC,CASSSSEGAQYF
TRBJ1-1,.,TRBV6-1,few,TGTGCCAGCAGGTCCAGGGGATTCACTGAAGCTTTCTTT,CASRSRGFTEAFF
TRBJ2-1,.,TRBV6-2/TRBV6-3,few,TGTGCCAGTGGTATAGGTGTCTCCTACAATGAGCAGTTCTTC,CASGIGVSYNEQFF
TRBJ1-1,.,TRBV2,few,TGTGCCAGCAAATACGACACTGAAGCTTTCTTT,CASKYDTEAFF
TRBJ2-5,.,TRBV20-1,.,TGCAGTGCTGGGTGGTTACAGGGAAACCAAGAGACCCAGTACTTC,CSAGWLQGNQETQYF
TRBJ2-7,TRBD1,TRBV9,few,TGTGCCAGCCAGGGACAGGGTTTCGGCGAGCAGTACTTC,CASQGQGFGEQYF
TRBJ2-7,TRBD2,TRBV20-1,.,TGCAGTGCCCAGCGGGAGGAAGTCTACGAGCAGTACTTC,CSAQREEVYEQYF